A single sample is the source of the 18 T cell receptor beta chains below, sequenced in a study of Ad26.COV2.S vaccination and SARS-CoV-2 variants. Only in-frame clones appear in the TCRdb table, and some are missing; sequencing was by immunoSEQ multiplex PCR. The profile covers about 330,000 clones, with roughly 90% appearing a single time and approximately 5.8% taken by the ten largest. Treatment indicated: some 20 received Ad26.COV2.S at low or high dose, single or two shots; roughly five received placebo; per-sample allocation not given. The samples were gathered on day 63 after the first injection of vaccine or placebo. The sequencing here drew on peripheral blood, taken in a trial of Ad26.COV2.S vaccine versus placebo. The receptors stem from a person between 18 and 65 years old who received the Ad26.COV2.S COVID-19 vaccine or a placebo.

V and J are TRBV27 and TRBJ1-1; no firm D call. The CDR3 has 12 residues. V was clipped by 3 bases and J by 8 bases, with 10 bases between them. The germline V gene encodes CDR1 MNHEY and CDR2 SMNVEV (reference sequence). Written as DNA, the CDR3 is TGTGCCAGCAGTTTCCCAGGAGCCGAAGCTTTCTTT. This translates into CASSFPGAEAFF.

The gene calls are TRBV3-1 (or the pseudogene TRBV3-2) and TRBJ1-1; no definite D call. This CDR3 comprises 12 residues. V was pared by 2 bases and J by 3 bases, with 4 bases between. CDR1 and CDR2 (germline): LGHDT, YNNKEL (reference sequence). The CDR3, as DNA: TGTGCCAGCAGCCAAACCTACACTGAAGCTTTCTTT. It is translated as CASSQTYTEAFF.

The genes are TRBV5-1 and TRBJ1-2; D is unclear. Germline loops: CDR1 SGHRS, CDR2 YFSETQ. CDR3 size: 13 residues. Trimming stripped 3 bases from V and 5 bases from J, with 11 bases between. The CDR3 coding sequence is TGCGCCAGCAGCTATGTGGCAGATTATGGCTACACCTTC. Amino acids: CASSYVADYGYTF.

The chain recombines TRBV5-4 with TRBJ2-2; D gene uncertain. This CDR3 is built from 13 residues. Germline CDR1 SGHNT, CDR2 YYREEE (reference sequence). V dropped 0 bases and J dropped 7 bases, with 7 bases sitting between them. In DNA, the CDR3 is TGTGCCAGCAGCTTGGCCGTGAACGGGGAGCTGTTTTTT. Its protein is CASSLAVNGELFF.

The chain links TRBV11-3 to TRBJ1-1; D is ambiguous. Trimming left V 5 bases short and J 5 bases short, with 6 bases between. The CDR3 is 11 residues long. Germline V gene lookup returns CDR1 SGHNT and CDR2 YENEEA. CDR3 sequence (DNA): TGTGCCAGCAGCATCGGGACTGAAGCTTTCTTT. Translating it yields CASSIGTEAFF.

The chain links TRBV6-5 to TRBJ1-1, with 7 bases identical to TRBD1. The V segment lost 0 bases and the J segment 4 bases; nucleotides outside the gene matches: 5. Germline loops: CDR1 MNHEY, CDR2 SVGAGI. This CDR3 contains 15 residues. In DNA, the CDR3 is TGTGCCAGCAGTTACTCGAACAGGGGAGGCACTGAAGCTTTCTTT. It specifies CASSYSNRGGTEAFF.

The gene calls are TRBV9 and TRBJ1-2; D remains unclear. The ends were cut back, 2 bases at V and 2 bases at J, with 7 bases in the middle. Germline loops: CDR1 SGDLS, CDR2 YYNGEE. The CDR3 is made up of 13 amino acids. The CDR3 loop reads CASSVLPNYGYTF. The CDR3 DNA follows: TGTGCCAGCAGCGTCCTCCCCAACTATGGCTACACCTTC.

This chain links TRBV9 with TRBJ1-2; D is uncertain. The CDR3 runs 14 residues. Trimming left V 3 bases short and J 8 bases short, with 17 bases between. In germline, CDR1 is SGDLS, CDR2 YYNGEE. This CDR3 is CASSDNYRSGGYTF. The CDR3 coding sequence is TGTGCCAGCAGCGATAATTATCGGTCTGGCGGCTACACCTTC.

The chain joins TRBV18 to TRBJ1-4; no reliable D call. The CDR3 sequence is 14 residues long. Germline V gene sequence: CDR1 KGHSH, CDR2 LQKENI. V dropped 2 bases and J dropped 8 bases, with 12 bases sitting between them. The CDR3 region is CASSPARTEEKLFF. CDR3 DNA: TGTGCCAGCTCACCAGCCCGCACAGAGGAAAAACTGTTTTTT.

The CDR3 protein is CASSLKVDYTF. The CDR3 DNA is TGTGCCAGCAGCTTGAAGGTCGACTACACCTTC. The chain recombines TRBV5-6 with TRBJ1-2; D is ambiguous. The germline gives CDR1 SGHDT, CDR2 YYEEEE. Trimming removed 1 base at V and 10 bases at J, with 8 bases between. The CDR3 totals 11 residues. Full variable domain (outside the CDR3, taken from reference TRBV5-6 and TRBJ1-2): DAGVTQSPTHLIKTRGQQVTLRCSPKSGHDTVSWYQQALGQGPQFIFQYYEEEERQRGNFPDRFSGHQFPNYSSELNVNALLLGDSALYLCASSLKVDYTFGSGTRLTVV.

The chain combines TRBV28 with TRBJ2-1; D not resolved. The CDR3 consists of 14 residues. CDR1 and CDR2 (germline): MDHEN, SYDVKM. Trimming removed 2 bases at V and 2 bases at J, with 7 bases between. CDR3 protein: CASSLTATYNEQFF. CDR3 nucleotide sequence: TGTGCCAGCAGTTTAACAGCCACCTACAATGAGCAGTTCTTC.

DNA of the CDR3: TGTGCCAGCAGCTTAGCGATAGGTGACATTCAGTACTTC. It specifies CASSLAIGDIQYF. J is TRBJ2-4 and V is TRBV7-6; D call uncertain. This CDR3 has 13 residues. V dropped 0 bases and J dropped 8 bases, with 8 bases sitting between them. Germline V gene sequence: CDR1 SGHVS, CDR2 FNYEAQ.

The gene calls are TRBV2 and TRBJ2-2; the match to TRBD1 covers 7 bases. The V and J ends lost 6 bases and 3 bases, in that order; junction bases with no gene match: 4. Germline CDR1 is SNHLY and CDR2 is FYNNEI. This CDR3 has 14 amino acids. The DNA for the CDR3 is TGTGCCAGCAGAGCCGACAGGGACACCGGGGAGCTGTTTTTT. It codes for CASRADRDTGELFF.

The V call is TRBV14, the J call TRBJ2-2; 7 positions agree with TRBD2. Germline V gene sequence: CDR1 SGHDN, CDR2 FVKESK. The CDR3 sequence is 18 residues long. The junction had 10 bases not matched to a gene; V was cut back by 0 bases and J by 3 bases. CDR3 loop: CASSQERGASGYTGELFF. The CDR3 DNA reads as TGTGCCAGCAGCCAAGAGCGTGGGGCTAGCGGATACACCGGGGAGCTGTTTTTT.

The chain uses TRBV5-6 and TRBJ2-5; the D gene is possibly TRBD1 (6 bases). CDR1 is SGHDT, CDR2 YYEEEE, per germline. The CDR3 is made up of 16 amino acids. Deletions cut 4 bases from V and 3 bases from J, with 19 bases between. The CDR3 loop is CASSRTAGTWKETQYF. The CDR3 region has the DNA TGTGCCAGCAGCCGTACCGCCGGGACATGGAAAGAGACCCAGTACTTC.

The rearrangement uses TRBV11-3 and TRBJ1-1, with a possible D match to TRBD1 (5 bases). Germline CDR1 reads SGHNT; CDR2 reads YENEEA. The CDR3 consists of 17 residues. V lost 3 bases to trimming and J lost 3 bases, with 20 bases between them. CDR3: CASSLEDTYGTDTEAFF. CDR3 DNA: TGTGCCAGCAGCTTGGAGGATACCTACGGGACTGACACTGAAGCTTTCTTT.

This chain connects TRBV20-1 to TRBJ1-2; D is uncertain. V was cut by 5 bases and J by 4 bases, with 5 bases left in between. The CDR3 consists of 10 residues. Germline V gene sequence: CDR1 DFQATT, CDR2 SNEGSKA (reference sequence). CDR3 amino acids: CSAPIYGYTF. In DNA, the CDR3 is TGCAGTGCTCCGATCTATGGCTACACCTTC.

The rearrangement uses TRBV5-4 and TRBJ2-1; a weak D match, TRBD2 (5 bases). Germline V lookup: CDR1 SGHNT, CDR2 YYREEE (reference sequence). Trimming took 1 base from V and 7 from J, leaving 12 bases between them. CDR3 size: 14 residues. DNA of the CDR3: TGTGCCAGCAGCTTGTCGGGGTCCGGGAATGAGCAGTTCTTC. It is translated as CASSLSGSGNEQFF.